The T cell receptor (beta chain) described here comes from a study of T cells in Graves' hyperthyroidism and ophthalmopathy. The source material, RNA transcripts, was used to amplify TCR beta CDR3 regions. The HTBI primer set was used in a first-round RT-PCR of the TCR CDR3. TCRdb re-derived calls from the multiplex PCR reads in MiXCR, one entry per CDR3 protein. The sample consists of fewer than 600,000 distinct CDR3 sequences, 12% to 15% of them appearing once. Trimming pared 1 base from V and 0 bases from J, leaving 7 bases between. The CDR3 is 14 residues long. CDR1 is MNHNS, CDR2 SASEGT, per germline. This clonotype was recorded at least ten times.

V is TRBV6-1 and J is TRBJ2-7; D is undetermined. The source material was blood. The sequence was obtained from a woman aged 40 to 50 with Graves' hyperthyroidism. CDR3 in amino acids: CASSEVWGSYEQYF. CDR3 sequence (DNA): TGTGCCAGCAGTGAAGTGTGGGGCTCCTACGAGCAGTACTTC.